A selection of T cell receptor beta chains follows, all from one sample in a study of cytotoxic CD8 clonotypes in ibrutinib-treated CLL. Profiling relied on immunoSEQ multiplex PCR, and the TCRdb table lists in-frame clones only, not all of them. The table shows some 300,000 clones, with more than 65% occurring only once. Specimen: PBMCs, collected before ibrutinib treatment. The origin of the receptors is a human donor with chronic lymphocytic leukemia. The CDR3 runs from the conserved cysteine through the conserved F or W. D genes are given only for firm matches. A clone size is listed for some rows: how often the clone was seen (once, few, many), or a class if it is expanded.

.	TRBV5-6	.	TRBJ2-5	TGTGCCAGCAGCTTGCGTCGAGTAGAGACCCAGTACTTC	CASSLRRVETQYF
TRBD2	TRBV27	.	TRBJ2-1	TGTGCCAGCAGTTTACTAGCGGGAGTGGGGAATGAGCAGTTCTTC	CASSLLAGVGNEQFF
.	TRBV27	once	TRBJ1-5	TGTGCCAGCCGCCCTCGGTGGGGGGGCAATCAGCCCCAGCATTTT	CASRPRWGGNQPQHF
.	TRBV5-1	.	TRBJ2-5	TGCGCCAGCAGAATGTGGGCAGGTGAACAAGAGACCCAGTACTTC	CASRMWAGEQETQYF
.	TRBV5-4	.	TRBJ2-7	TGTGCCAGCAGCCCGGACCGGGACGGAACCTACGAGCAGTACTTC	CASSPDRDGTYEQYF
.	TRBV25-1	.	TRBJ2-2	TGTGCCAGCAGTAGGACTTCCCACACCGGGGAGCTGTTTTTT	CASSRTSHTGELFF
TRBD2	TRBV14	.	TRBJ2-7	TGTGCCAGCAGCCAGGCAGCCCAGTGGACTAGATTCTACGAGCAGTACTTC	CASSQAAQWTRFYEQYF
TRBD1	TRBV19	few	TRBJ1-1	TGTGCCAGTAGAAGTGGACAGGGGGTATTCTTAGGCACTGAAGCTTTCTTT	CASRSGQGVFLGTEAFF
.	TRBV7-9	few	TRBJ2-1	TGTGCCAGCAGCGTAGGGGTGAATGAGCAGTTCTTC	CASSVGVNEQFF
TRBD1	TRBV2	.	TRBJ1-4	TGTGCCAGCAGCTCCGGGACAGTTAATGAAAAACTGTTTTTT	CASSSGTVNEKLFF
TRBD2	TRBV5-6	.	TRBJ2-3	TGTGCCAGCAGCTTCCTAGCGGTAATTTCAGATACGCAGTATTTT	CASSFLAVISDTQYF
.	TRBV28	.	TRBJ1-1	TGTGCCAGCAGTCCCGGACATGTGAACACTGAAGCTTTCTTT	CASSPGHVNTEAFF
TRBD2	TRBV10-3	.	TRBJ2-2	TGTGCCACACAGCCTAGCGGGAGTGAAAGTGGGACCGGGGAGCTGTTTTTT	CATQPSGSESGTGELFF
TRBD2	TRBV27	.	TRBJ2-1	TGTGCCAGCAGTTTGGATCGGATGGGGGGAGGGTACAATGAGCAGTTCTTC	CASSLDRMGGGYNEQFF
TRBD2	TRBV27	once	TRBJ2-2	TGTGCCAGCAAGGCGGGAGAGTACACCGGGGAGCTGTTTTTT	CASKAGEYTGELFF
TRBD1	TRBV9	.	TRBJ2-5	TGTGCCAGCAACCCGGGACAGGTAAACCAAGAGACCCAGTACTTC	CASNPGQVNQETQYF
.	TRBV29-1	.	TRBJ1-3	TGCAGCGTTCGGGTCGGGGGACCGAACTCTGGAAACACCATATATTTT	CSVRVGGPNSGNTIYF
TRBD2	TRBV30	.	TRBJ2-1	TGTGCCTGGAGTGGACTAGCGGGGGCTAATGAGCAGTTCTTC	CAWSGLAGANEQFF
.	TRBV4-2	.	TRBJ1-2	TGTGCCAGCAGCCGACCAGACGGGACTTATGGCTACACCTTC	CASSRPDGTYGYTF
.	TRBV20-1	.	TRBJ1-2	TGCAGTGCTAGTTCGGGGGTTGGCTACACCTTC	CSASSGVGYTF
.	TRBV5-4	.	TRBJ2-5	TGTGCCAGCAGCTTTCGGGGTAGGGAGACCCAGTACTTC	CASSFRGRETQYF
TRBD1	TRBV27	.	TRBJ2-7	TGTGCCAGCAGTGAAGACAGGGGGAGCTCCTACGAGCAGTACTTC	CASSEDRGSSYEQYF
TRBD1	TRBV6-6	.	TRBJ2-5	TGTGCCAGCAGAGACAGGGAGGAGACCCAGTACTTC	CASRDREETQYF
TRBD1	TRBV30	.	TRBJ2-7	TGTGCCTGGAGTGCCCTTAGGACAGGGAAGAGTTACGAGCAGTACTTC	CAWSALRTGKSYEQYF
.	TRBV28	.	TRBJ2-5	TGTGCCAGCAGTTTCCTTAATAAGGGCGCGGGGACCCAGTACTTC	CASSFLNKGAGTQYF
TRBD2	TRBV30	.	TRBJ2-1	TGTGCCTGGAGAGCTCCGGGACTAGCGGGAGGGCGCTTGCGGAATGAGCAGTTCTTC	CAWRAPGLAGGRLRNEQFF
.	TRBV19	.	TRBJ1-4	TGTGCCAGTAGTATTTGGGCAGGAGCCACTAATGAAAAACTGTTTTTT	CASSIWAGATNEKLFF
.	TRBV19	.	TRBJ1-4	TGTGCCAGTAGTATCGGTTTGTCAACTAATGAAAAACTGTTTTTT	CASSIGLSTNEKLFF
TRBD1	TRBV29-1	once	TRBJ1-4	TGCAGCGTCCGGGACAGAGGTGGAAAACTGTTTTTT	CSVRDRGGKLFF
.	TRBV7-2	.	TRBJ2-2	TGTGCCAGCAGCTTAAGTTCGGGCGGGGAGCTGTTTTTT	CASSLSSGGELFF
TRBD2	TRBV11-2	.	TRBJ2-7	TGTGCCAGCAGCTTAGTAGTGTTAGCGGGTTCCTACGAGCAGTACTTC	CASSLVVLAGSYEQYF
.	TRBV18	.	TRBJ2-7	TGTGCCAGCTCACTCCGGGACAGCGGGACCTACGAGCAGTACTTC	CASSLRDSGTYEQYF
TRBD2	TRBV10-3	.	TRBJ2-7	TGTGCCATCAGTGAGGTTGCCCCGACTAGCGGTTCACACGAGCAGTACTTC	CAISEVAPTSGSHEQYF
.	TRBV6-5	.	TRBJ2-2	TGTGCCAGCAGTTACTCGGAGACCGGGGAGCTGTTTTTT	CASSYSETGELFF
TRBD2	TRBV18	once	TRBJ2-3	TGTGCCAGCTCATCGAGAGGACTAGCGGGAGCCAGCACAGATACGCAGTATTTT	CASSSRGLAGASTDTQYF
.	TRBV4-3	.	TRBJ2-1	TGCGCCAGCAGCTTCCGACTGGGAAATGAGCAGTTCTTC	CASSFRLGNEQFF
TRBD1	TRBV2	.	TRBJ1-5	TGTGCCAGCAGTGACCTAGGGACAGGGGTCGGCAATCAGCCCCAGCATTTT	CASSDLGTGVGNQPQHF
TRBD2	TRBV4-2	.	TRBJ2-5	TGTGCCAGCAGCCAAGACAGGGTGTTAGCGGGAAGACAAGAGACCCAGTACTTC	CASSQDRVLAGRQETQYF
.	TRBV5-8	.	TRBJ1-1	TGTGCCAGCAGCTTGGACTGGCTCTCAGAAGCTTTCTTT	CASSLDWLSEAFF
.	TRBV6-5	.	TRBJ2-3	TGTGCCAGCAGAACGCTAGGAACAGATACGCAGTATTTT	CASRTLGTDTQYF
TRBD2	TRBV6-1	.	TRBJ2-2	TGTGCCAGCAGTGGACCGGGACTAGCGGGAGCTACCGGGGAGCTGTTTTTT	CASSGPGLAGATGELFF
.	TRBV7-9	.	TRBJ1-5	TGTGCCAGCAGCTTAAGTGCTGCGTACAATCAGCCCCAGCATTTT	CASSLSAAYNQPQHF